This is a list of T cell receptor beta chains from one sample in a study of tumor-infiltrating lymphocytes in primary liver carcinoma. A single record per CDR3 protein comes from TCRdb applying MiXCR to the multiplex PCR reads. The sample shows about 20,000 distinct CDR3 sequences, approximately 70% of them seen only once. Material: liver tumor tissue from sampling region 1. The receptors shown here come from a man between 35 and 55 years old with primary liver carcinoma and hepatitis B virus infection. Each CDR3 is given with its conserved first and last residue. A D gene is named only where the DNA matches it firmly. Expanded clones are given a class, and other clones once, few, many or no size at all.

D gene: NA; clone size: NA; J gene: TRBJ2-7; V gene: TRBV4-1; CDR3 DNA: TGCGCCAGCAGCCAAGAGTGGCTGGAGGTATGGTACGAGCAGTACTTC; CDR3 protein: CASSQEWLEVWYEQYF
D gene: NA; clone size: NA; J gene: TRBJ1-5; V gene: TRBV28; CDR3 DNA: TGTGCCAGCAGTCAATTTAGTAGTTTTATTAACATTCAGCCCCGGCATTTT; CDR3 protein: CASSQFSSFINIQPRHF
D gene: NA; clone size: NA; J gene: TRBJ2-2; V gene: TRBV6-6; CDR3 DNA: TGTGCCAGCTGTAGTGCTACCGGGGAGCTGTTTTTT; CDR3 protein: CASCSATGELFF
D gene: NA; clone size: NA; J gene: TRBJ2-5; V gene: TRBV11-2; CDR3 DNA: TGTGCCAGCAGCCAAGCTCCTGGCGAGGGGAATGAGACTCAGTACTTC; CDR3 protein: CASSQAPGEGNETQYF
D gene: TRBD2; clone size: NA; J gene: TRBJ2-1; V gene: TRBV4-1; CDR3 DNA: TGCGCCAGCAGCCAAGGGACTAGCGGGGGGGCCTTCGAGTTCTTC; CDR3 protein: CASSQGTSGGAFEFF
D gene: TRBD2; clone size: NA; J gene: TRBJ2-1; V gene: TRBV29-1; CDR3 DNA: TGCAGCGTTGAGGGGTTAGCGGGAGATGTGTACAATGAGCAGTTCTTC; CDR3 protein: CSVEGLAGDVYNEQFF
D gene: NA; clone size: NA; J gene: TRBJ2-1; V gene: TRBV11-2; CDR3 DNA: TGTGCCAGCAGTTTATATCGGCTAGTTAGTGGGCAGTTCTTC; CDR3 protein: CASSLYRLVSGQFF
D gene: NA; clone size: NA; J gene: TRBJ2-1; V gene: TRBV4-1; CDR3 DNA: TGCGCCAGCAGCCTGGGACGGACGTATGAGCAGTTCTTC; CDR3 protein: CASSLGRTYEQFF
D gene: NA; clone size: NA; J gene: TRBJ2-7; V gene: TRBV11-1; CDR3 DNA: TGTTCCAGCAGCTCAAGAGGCTCTTTCAGTCTCTGCGAGCAGTACTTC; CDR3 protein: CSSSSRGSFSLCEQYF
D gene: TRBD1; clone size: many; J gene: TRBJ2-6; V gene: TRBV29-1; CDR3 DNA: TGCAGCGTTCGGGGACAGGGTTCATCTGGGGCCAACGTCCTGACTTTC; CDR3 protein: CSVRGQGSSGANVLTF
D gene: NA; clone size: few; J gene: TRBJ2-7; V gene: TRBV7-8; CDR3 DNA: TGTGCCAGCTGCTTGGGCCTGGTGGAGGAGCAGTACTTT; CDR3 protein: CASCLGLVEEQYF
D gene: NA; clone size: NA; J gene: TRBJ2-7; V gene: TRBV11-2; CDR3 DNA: TGTGCCAGCGGCTTAGACTCCAGGATCTCTGGCGAGCAGTACTTC; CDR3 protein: CASGLDSRISGEQYF
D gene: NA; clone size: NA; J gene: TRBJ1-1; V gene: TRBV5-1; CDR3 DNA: TGCGCCAGCAGCCCCACCCCATTGGGGTCGAGCACTGAGGCTTTCTTT; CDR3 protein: CASSPTPLGSSTEAFF
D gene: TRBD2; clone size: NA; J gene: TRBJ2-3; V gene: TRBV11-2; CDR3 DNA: TGTGCCAGCAGCTTTGGCGGGAGGACAGTAGATACGCAGTATTTT; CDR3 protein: CASSFGGRTVDTQYF
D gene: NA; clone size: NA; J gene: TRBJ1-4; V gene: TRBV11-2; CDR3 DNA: TGTGCCAGCTGCTTGGACGGGTTCACTAATGAAAAACTGTTTTTT; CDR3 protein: CASCLDGFTNEKLFF
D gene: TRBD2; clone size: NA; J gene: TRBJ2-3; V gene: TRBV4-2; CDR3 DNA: TGTGCCAGCAGCCATACCCCGGGACTAGAACTTAGGGGGAGCACAGATACGCAGTATTTT; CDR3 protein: CASSHTPGLELRGSTDTQYF